What follows describes a single T cell receptor (beta chain). The antigen is undetermined. The data originate from a study of blood T cells in healthy people across ages. Findings of the study overall: Estimated diversity, derived from one million T cells, was regarded as an underestimate. Compared with aged donors, long-lived donors showed fewer expanded clones, suggesting selection.

A J-beta primer mix and a sample-barcoded 5' primer were used in a second PCR of roughly 7 to 12 cycles. From the 5' RACE reads, TCRdb called clonotypes with MiXCR, one entry per CDR3 protein. The sample includes some 1,000,000 distinct CDR3 sequences, 25% of them seen just once. Approximately 10 milliliters of peripheral blood were drawn from each donor into EDTA-treated tubes. Germline assignment: CDR1 MDHEN and CDR2 SYDVKM. The CDR3 extends over 13 amino acids. Trimming left V 3 bases short and J 4 bases short, with 9 bases between. A further study also used this sample, focusing on T cells of mothers and their children. That study reports: A few mothers and their six children, all healthy Caucasians, donated.

Source material: blood. V gene TRBV28 combines with J gene TRBJ1-1; possible D gene TRBD1, 6 bases. This receptor was taken from a girl aged 2-10 years in good health. Written as DNA, the CDR3 is TGTGCCAGCAGTTTCCGGGGGCCCACTGAAGCTTTCTTT. Its protein product is CASSFRGPTEAFF.